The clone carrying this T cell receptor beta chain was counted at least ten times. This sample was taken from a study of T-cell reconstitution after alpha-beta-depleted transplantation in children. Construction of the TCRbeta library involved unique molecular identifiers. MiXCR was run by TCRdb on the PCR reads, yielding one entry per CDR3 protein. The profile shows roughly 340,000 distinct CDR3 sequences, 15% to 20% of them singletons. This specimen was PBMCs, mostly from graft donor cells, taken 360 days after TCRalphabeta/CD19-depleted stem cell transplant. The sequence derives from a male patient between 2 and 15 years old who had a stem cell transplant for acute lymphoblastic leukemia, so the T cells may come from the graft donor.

CDR3 bases: TGTGCCAGCAGTTTAACTCGCCAAGAGACCCAGTACTTC. It specifies CASSLTRQETQYF. The J gene is TRBJ2-5, the V gene TRBV28; D uncertain. Germline V CDR1 and CDR2: MDHEN, SYDVKM. Trimming shortened V by 2 bases and J by 1 base, and 5 bases separated the two germline ends. The CDR3 length is 13 residues.